Below are 20 T cell receptor beta chains sequenced from a single sample in a study of graft-versus-host responses after intestinal transplantation. For these TCRs, the target antigens are not known. Sequencing used immunoSEQ multiplex PCR; TCRdb keeps in-frame clones, though not all of them. The data hold tens of thousands of clones, with roughly 89% observed a single time. The sequencing here drew on unstimulated CD4+ T cells sorted from spleen or lymph node cells, taken before intestinal transplant. The receptor source for this set is a human donor who received an intestinal transplant.

The chain uses TRBV18 and TRBJ1-3; 7 bases map to TRBD1. Germline V gene lookup returns CDR1 KGHSH and CDR2 LQKENI. The CDR3 is 16 amino acids. Trimming at V came to 3 bases and at J to 0 bases, leaving 5 bases not matched to a gene. The CDR3 reads CASSPTGPNSGNTIYF. The DNA for the CDR3 is TGTGCCAGCTCACCGACAGGGCCCAACTCTGGAAACACCATATATTTT.

The rearrangement links TRBV5-1 to TRBJ2-1; maybe TRBD1 (5 bases). The CDR3 has 15 residues. Trimming took 1 base from V and 6 from J, leaving 14 bases between them. Germline CDR1 reads SGHRS; CDR2 reads YFSETQ. The CDR3 DNA follows: TGCGCCAGCAGCTTGAGACAGACAACCGGCAATGAGCAGTTCTTC. Translated, it gives CASSLRQTTGNEQFF.

This chain links TRBV12-5 with TRBJ2-2, with TRBD1 identical over 10 bases. The CDR3 covers 16 residues. Germline V gives CDR1 LGHNT, CDR2 FRNRAP. V shed 4 bases, J shed 8 bases, and the junction held 10 bases outside the gene matches. CDR3 sequence reads: CASGSDTTGGGGELFF. CDR3 DNA: TGTGCTAGTGGTTCGGATACGACAGGGGGCGGAGGGGAGCTGTTTTTT.

The chain links TRBV5-4 to TRBJ2-3; weak D call: TRBD2 (5 bases). This CDR3 is 18 amino acids long. Germline CDR1 is SGHNT and CDR2 is YYREEE (reference sequence). Trimming shortened V by 3 bases and J by 2 bases, and 22 bases separated the two germline ends. The CDR3 spells CASSSGKRVARNTDTQYF. DNA of the CDR3: TGTGCCAGCAGCTCCGGCAAGAGGGTCGCTAGGAACACAGATACGCAGTATTTT.

V and J are TRBV6-5 and TRBJ2-5; TRBD2 is a possible D gene (6 bases). The J call may be incorrect, as the DNA end agrees better with TRBJ2-7. The CDR3 is 15 amino acids. Germline loops: CDR1 MNHEY, CDR2 SVGAGI. The CDR3 DNA sequence: TGTGCCAGCAGTGGGGCGGGGTCCCCATCATACGAGCAGTACTTC. It yields the protein CASSGAGSPSYEQYF.

The count of this clone is one. This rearrangement joins TRBV6-1 to TRBJ2-7; 7 bases agree with TRBD1. This CDR3 spans 16 amino acids. Losses at the gene ends were 4 bases for V and 1 base for J; bases not matched to a gene: 10. Germline V gene data show CDR1 as MNHNS and CDR2 as SASEGT. This chain's CDR3 is CASSGSATGTSYEQYF. For the CDR3, the DNA is TGTGCCAGCAGTGGGTCCGCGACAGGGACATCCTACGAGCAGTACTTC.

The rearrangement links TRBV28 to TRBJ2-2; 7 bases agree with TRBD1. Germline CDR1 MDHEN, CDR2 SYDVKM. The CDR3 has 13 residues. The V and J ends lost 6 bases and 5 bases, in that order; junction bases with no gene match: 3. The DNA of the CDR3 is TGTGCCAGCAGCACAGGGGTTACCGGGGAGCTGTTTTTT. Translated, it gives CASSTGVTGELFF.

V usage is TRBV5-1 and J usage is TRBJ2-5, with unresolved D. V was trimmed by 5 bases and J by 5 bases, leaving 7 bases between them. Germline lookup yields CDR1 SGHRS and CDR2 YFSETQ. CDR3 length: 11 residues. CDR3 protein: CASSLSETQYF. CDR3 nucleotides: TGCGCCAGCAGTCTTTCGGAGACCCAGTACTTC.

In its sample, this clone was seen once. The chain combines TRBV11-1 with TRBJ1-6; maybe TRBD1 (6 bases). CDR3 length: 14 residues. Germline V gives CDR1 SGHAT, CDR2 FQDESV (reference sequence). V was cut by 3 bases and J by 7 bases, with 10 bases left in between. CDR3 in DNA: TGTGCCAGCAGCTTGATAGGGGGAAATTCACCCCTCCACTTT. This translates into CASSLIGGNSPLHF.

The rearrangement joins TRBV19 to TRBJ1-4; D not resolved. Germline CDR1 reads LNHDA; CDR2 reads SQIVND (reference sequence). Trimming stripped 6 bases from V and 2 bases from J, with 4 bases between. The CDR3 covers 12 residues. The CDR3 DNA reads as TGTGCCAGTAGCCTCACTAATGAAAAACTGTTTTTT. Encoded protein: CASSLTNEKLFF.

The chain recombines TRBV5-5 with TRBJ1-3; no firm D call. Per the germline V gene, CDR1 is SGHKS and CDR2 is YYEKEE (reference sequence). This CDR3 contains 16 residues. V lost 2 bases, J lost 0 bases, and 12 bases lay in between. DNA for the CDR3: TGTGCCAGCAGCTTTCTCCGGGATAGCTCTGGAAACACCATATATTTT. This gives the protein CASSFLRDSSGNTIYF.

V is TRBV4-2 and J is TRBJ1-4; the D gene is possibly TRBD1 (5 bases). The V gene's germline CDR1 is LGHNA and CDR2 YNFKEQ. V was cut by 4 bases and J by 11 bases, with 11 bases left in between. This CDR3 has 12 amino acids. The CDR3, as DNA: TGTGCCAGCAGCCTCGCAGGGAGGAAACTGTTTTTT. Amino acids: CASSLAGRKLFF.

This chain uses TRBV5-1 with TRBJ2-7; D gene unclear. The germline CDR1 and CDR2 sequences are SGHRS and YFSETQ. The CDR3 has 14 residues. V dropped 4 bases and J dropped 0 bases, with 11 bases sitting between them. CDR3 nucleotide sequence: TGCGCCAGCAGCAACTTTCAGTACTCCTACGAGCAGTACTTC. Translating it yields CASSNFQYSYEQYF.

The chain uses TRBV11-2 and TRBJ2-2, with 9 bases identical to TRBD2. Unmatched junction bases numbered 4, after V lost 5 bases and J lost 3 bases. This CDR3 is 15 amino acids long. The V gene's germline CDR1 is SGHAT and CDR2 FQNNGV. CDR3 sequence reads: CASSLSGSDTGELFF. The CDR3 DNA reads TGTGCCAGCAGCCTTAGCGGGAGCGACACCGGGGAGCTGTTTTTT.

The chain carries TRBV28 and TRBJ2-2; D unclear. Germline V gives CDR1 MDHEN, CDR2 SYDVKM. This CDR3 has 14 amino acids. Trimming cost V 3 bases and J 2 bases, with 7 bases left between them. The CDR3 loop reads CASSFRVNTGELFF. The CDR3 bases are TGTGCCAGCAGTTTTCGAGTAAACACCGGGGAGCTGTTTTTT.

The chain joins TRBV5-6 to TRBJ1-1, with unresolved D. In germline, CDR1 is SGHDT, CDR2 YYEEEE. V lost 2 bases to trimming and J lost 0 bases, with 20 bases between them. This CDR3 has 18 amino acids. This CDR3 is CASSLSRQQNFMNTEAFF. The CDR3 coding sequence is TGTGCCAGCAGCTTATCCAGGCAACAGAACTTCATGAACACTGAAGCTTTCTTT. Drawing the rest from reference TRBV5-6 and TRBJ1-1, the complete variable domain is DAGVTQSPTHLIKTRGQQVTLRCSPKSGHDTVSWYQQALGQGPQFIFQYYEEEERQRGNFPDRFSGHQFPNYSSELNVNALLLGDSALYLCASSLSRQQNFMNTEAFFGQGTRLTVV.

J is TRBJ1-5 and V is TRBV7-2, with D unresolved. V lost 4 bases and J lost 7, with 8 bases in between. CDR1 is SGHTA, CDR2 FQGNSA, per germline. The CDR3 runs 12 residues. The CDR3 nucleotides read TGTGCCAGCAGCTCCGATCCCCAGCCCCAGCATTTT. Amino acid sequence: CASSSDPQPQHF.

The rearrangement joins TRBV30 to TRBJ2-1; D may be TRBD1 (6 bases). Germline V gives CDR1 GTSNPN, CDR2 SVGIG (reference sequence). The length of the CDR3 is 13 residues. Trimming left V 0 bases short and J 5 bases short, with 8 bases between. The CDR3 DNA reads as TGTGCCTGGAGTGTACAGGGAAACAATGAGCAGTTCTTC. Translating it yields CAWSVQGNNEQFF.

This clone was recorded a few times. The V call is TRBV6-5, the J call TRBJ1-2; D might be TRBD1 (5 bases). Trimming cost V 0 bases and J 3 bases, with 8 bases left between them. The CDR3 extends over 14 amino acids. Germline V gives CDR1 MNHEY, CDR2 SVGAGI. CDR3 DNA sequence: TGTGCCAGCAGTTACTCGAAAGGGGACTATGGCTACACCTTC. Protein: CASSYSKGDYGYTF.

Note on this clone: Sequence at one end of the junction differs from germline and may be a read error. Additional DNA sequences in this sample encode the identical CDR3. This chain connects TRBV5-4 to TRBJ1-2, with 8 bases lining up with TRBD1. The CDR3 has 16 residues. CDR1 is SGHNT, CDR2 YYREEE, per germline (reference sequence). CDR3 loop: CASSVGQAILFYGYTF. CDR3 in DNA: TGCGCCAGCAGCGTGGGACAGGCAATTCTATTCTATGGCTACACCTTC.